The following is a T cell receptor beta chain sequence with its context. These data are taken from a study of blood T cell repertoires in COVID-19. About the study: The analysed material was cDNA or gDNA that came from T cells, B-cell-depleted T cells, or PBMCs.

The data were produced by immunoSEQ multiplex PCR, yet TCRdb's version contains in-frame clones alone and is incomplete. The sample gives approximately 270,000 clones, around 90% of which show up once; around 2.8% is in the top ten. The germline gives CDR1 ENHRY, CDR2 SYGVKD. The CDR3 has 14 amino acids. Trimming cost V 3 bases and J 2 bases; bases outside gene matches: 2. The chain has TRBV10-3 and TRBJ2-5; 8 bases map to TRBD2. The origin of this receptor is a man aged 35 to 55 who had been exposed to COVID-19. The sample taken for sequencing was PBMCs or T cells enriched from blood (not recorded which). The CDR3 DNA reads TGTGCCATCAGTGACGGGACTAGTCAAGAGACCCAGTACTTC. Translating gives CAISDGTSQETQYF.